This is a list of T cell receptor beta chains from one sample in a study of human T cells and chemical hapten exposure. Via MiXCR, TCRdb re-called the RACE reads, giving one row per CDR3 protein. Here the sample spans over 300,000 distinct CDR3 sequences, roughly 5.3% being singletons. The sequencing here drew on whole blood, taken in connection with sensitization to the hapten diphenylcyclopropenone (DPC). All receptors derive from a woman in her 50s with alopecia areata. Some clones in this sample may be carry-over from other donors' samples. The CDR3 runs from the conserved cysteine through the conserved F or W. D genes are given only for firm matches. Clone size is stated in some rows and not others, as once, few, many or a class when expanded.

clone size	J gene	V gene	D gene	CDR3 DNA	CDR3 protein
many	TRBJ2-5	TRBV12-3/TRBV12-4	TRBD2	TGTGCCAGCAGTTCGGGACTAGAAGAGACCCAGTACTTC	CASSSGLEETQYF
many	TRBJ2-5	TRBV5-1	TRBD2	TGCGCCAGCAGCCCGGGACTAGCGGGGGTCGGGGAGACCCAGTACTTC	CASSPGLAGVGETQYF
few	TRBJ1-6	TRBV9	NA	TGTGCCAGCAGCGCGGGACCCCATAATTCACCCCTCCACTTT	CASSAGPHNSPLHF
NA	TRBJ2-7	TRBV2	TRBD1	TGTGCCAGCAGTGAGACAGGGTGGGACGAGCAGTACTTC	CASSETGWDEQYF
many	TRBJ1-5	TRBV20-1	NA	TGCAGTGCTAGTGGTCAGCCCCAGCATTTT	CSASGQPQHF
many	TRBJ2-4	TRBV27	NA	TGTGCCAGCAGTTTATATTCGCAGTACATTCAGTACTTC	CASSLYSQYIQYF
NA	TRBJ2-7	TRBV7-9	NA	TGTGCCAGCAGCGAGGGCTCACCGGTTGGGGAGTACTTC	CASSEGSPVGEYF
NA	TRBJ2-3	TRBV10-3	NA	TGTGCCATCAGTGAGGGTCGCACAGATACGCAGTATTTT	CAISEGRTDTQYF
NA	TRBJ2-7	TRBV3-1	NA	TGTGCCAGCAGCCAAGATGGTCGGAATTGGCCCGAGCAGTACTTC	CASSQDGRNWPEQYF
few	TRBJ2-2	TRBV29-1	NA	TGCAGCGTTGGGGCGGGACGGAACACCGGGGAGCTGTTTTTT	CSVGAGRNTGELFF
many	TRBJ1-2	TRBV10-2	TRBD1	TGCGCCAGCAGAGCGCAAAGACAGGGACTCGTCAAGCATGACTATGGCTACACCTTC	CASRAQRQGLVKHDYGYTF
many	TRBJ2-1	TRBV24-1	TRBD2	TGTGCCACCAGTGATGCTCGGCCTAGCGGCGGAGATGAGCAGTTCTTC	CATSDARPSGGDEQFF
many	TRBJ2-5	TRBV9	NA	TGTGCCAGCAGCGTAGGGGAAGAGACCCAGTACTTC	CASSVGEETQYF
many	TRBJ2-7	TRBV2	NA	TGTGCCAGCACCCCCGCGCGGGATCCCGAGCAGTACTTC	CASTPARDPEQYF
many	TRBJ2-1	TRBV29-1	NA	TGCAGCGTTGAAGATCCTCTAGTCTCCTACAATGAGCAGTTCTTC	CSVEDPLVSYNEQFF
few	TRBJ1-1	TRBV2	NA	TGTGCCAGCAGTGAAATGGGGACTGAAGCTTTCTTT	CASSEMGTEAFF
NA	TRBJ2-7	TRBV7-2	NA	TGTGCCAGCAGCTTAGTTCGGGACCGCTCCTACGAGCAGTACTTC	CASSLVRDRSYEQYF
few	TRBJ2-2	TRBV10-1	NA	TGCGCCAGCAGTGAGCCCGGACGGACCGGGGAGCTGTTTTTT	CASSEPGRTGELFF
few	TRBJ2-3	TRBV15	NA	TGTGCCACCAGGATGGCGGTCGGGGCAGATACGCAGTATTTT	CATRMAVGADTQYF
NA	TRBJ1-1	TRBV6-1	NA	TGTGCCAGCAGTGAACTAGGGACACAAGCTGAAGCTTTCTTT	CASSELGTQAEAFF
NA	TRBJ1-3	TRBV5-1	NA	TGCGCCAGCAGCTTGGATGGAGGGAACACCATATATTTT	CASSLDGGNTIYF
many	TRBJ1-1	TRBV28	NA	TGTGCCAGCAGTCGCCCCCCGAACTCCTTATGGAACACTGAAGCTTTCTTT	CASSRPPNSLWNTEAFF
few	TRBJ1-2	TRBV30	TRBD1	TGTGCCTGGGACAGGGGGTATGGCTACACCTTC	CAWDRGYGYTF
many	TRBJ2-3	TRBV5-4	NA	TGTGCCAGCAGCCCCGGTGGGCCGGCAGGTACGCAGTATTTT	CASSPGGPAGTQYF
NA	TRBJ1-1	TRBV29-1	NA	TGCAGCGTAGAGAGCAAGGGGGTGAAAACTGAAGCTTTCTTT	CSVESKGVKTEAFF
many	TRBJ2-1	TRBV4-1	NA	TGCGCCAGCAGTGGAGGGTTCCCCTATGAGCAGTTCTTC	CASSGGFPYEQFF
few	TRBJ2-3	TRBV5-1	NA	TGCGCCAGCAGCCCGGTGACCCGGGATGCAGATACGCAGTATTTT	CASSPVTRDADTQYF
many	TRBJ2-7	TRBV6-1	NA	TGTGCCAGCAGGTCTAGCCCCTACGAGCAGTACTTC	CASRSSPYEQYF
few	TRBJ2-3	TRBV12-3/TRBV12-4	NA	TGTGCCATCCTTGGGGCAGGGGCAAGCACAGATACGCAGTATTTT	CAILGAGASTDTQYF
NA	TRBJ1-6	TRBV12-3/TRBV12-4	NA	TGTGCCAGCAGTCTCCTGGCAGGGCCCAACTCACCCCTCCACTTT	CASSLLAGPNSPLHF
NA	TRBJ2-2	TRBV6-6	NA	TGTGCCAGCAGTTACCCGGGGGTGGGCACCGGGGAGCTGTTTTTT	CASSYPGVGTGELFF
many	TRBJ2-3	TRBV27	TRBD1	TGTGCCAGCAGGACCGGGACAGGGTGGTCAGATACGCAGTATTTT	CASRTGTGWSDTQYF
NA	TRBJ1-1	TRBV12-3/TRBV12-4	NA	TGTGCCAGCAGTTTAGGTGTCAGTGAAGCTTTCTTT	CASSLGVSEAFF
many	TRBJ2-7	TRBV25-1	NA	TGTGCCAGCAGTGAATCCTCCGGCTACGAGCAGTACTTC	CASSESSGYEQYF
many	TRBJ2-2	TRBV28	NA	TGTGCCAGCAGTTTCCCCGAATCGGCCGGGGAGCTGTTTTTT	CASSFPESAGELFF